These 10 T cell receptor beta chains came from one sample sequenced in a study of T cell changes during pregnancy in multiple sclerosis. TCRdb keeps only in-frame clones here, not all; method: immunoSEQ multiplex PCR. The sample comprises 40,000 to 55,000 clones, roughly 92% of which are singletons, and 1% to 1.5% rests with the top ten. Sequencing was carried out using peripheral blood. The receptors originated from a female donor with multiple sclerosis, enrolled in a pregnancy study.

By sample share, this clone is medium-sized. J is TRBJ1-2 and V is TRBV7-9; D not resolved. V was clipped by 1 base and J by 7 bases, with 7 bases between them. This CDR3 has 12 residues. Germline CDR1 and CDR2: SEHNR and FQNEAQ (reference sequence). The CDR3 is CASSLGGTGYTF. The CDR3 region has the DNA TGTGCCAGCAGCTTAGGAGGCACTGGCTACACCTTC.

This clone has just a few counts. This chain joins TRBV30 and TRBJ2-3, with 13 bases identical to TRBD2. Germline V gene sequence: CDR1 GTSNPN, CDR2 SVGIG (reference sequence). The CDR3 is made up of 16 amino acids. The junction had 4 bases not matched to a gene; V was cut back by 0 bases and J by 4 bases. CDR3 sequence reads: CAWSVPGLAGSDTQYF. The CDR3 nucleotides read TGTGCCTGGAGTGTACCGGGACTAGCGGGATCAGATACGCAGTATTTT.

CDR3 protein: CASSTQGSTEAFF. In nucleotides, the CDR3 is TGTGCCAGCAGCACGCAGGGGTCCACTGAAGCTTTCTTT. The rearrangement uses TRBV9 and TRBJ1-1, with D possibly matching TRBD1 (6 bases). V was cut by 4 bases and J by 4 bases, with 11 bases left in between. Germline values: CDR1 SGDLS, CDR2 YYNGEE. The length of the CDR3 is 13 residues.

This chain connects TRBV28 to TRBJ1-1; the D gene is possibly TRBD1 (5 bases). This CDR3 has 16 amino acids. From germline, CDR1 is MDHEN and CDR2 SYDVKM. Trimming cost V 5 bases and J 0 bases, with 16 bases left between them. Written as DNA, the CDR3 is TGTGCCAGCAGTCTACCACCGGGACTTATGAACACTGAAGCTTTCTTT. Translation: CASSLPPGLMNTEAFF.

This chain links TRBV4-1 with TRBJ2-7; 8 positions agree with TRBD2. Germline loops: CDR1 MGHRA, CDR2 YSYEKL. The CDR3 has 16 residues. Unmatched junction bases numbered 11, after V lost 1 base and J lost 6 bases. The CDR3 loop is CASSQGGELAGSEQYF. The CDR3, as DNA: TGCGCCAGCAGCCAAGGAGGGGAGCTAGCGGGTTCCGAGCAGTACTTC.

The chain uses TRBV6-6 and TRBJ2-2; no clear D. The germline V gene has CDR1 MNHNY and CDR2 SVGAGI (reference sequence). The V end lost 7 bases, the J end lost 4 bases, and 16 bases lay between the germline ends. The CDR3 runs to 15 residues. CDR3 coding DNA: TGTGCCAGCACCGACCCGACTCGTAGCACCGGGGAGCTGTTTTTT. Translating gives CASTDPTRSTGELFF.

This rearrangement joins TRBV28 to TRBJ1-1; tentatively, D is TRBD1 (5 bases). The germline CDR1 and CDR2 sequences are MDHEN and SYDVKM. This CDR3 spans 14 amino acids. Trimming cost V 6 bases and J 5 bases, with 16 bases left between them. CDR3 DNA sequence: TGTGCCAGCAGCCTGGGAGAGTACAGGACTGAAGCTTTCTTT. Encoded protein: CASSLGEYRTEAFF.

The chain joins TRBV5-1 to TRBJ1-1; a weak D match, TRBD1 (5 bases). The CDR3 consists of 13 residues. V gave up 1 base and J gave up 8 bases, with 12 bases separating them. Germline V lookup: CDR1 SGHRS, CDR2 YFSETQ. The CDR3 sequence is CASSLSDNREAFF. Here the CDR3 DNA reads TGCGCCAGCAGCTTGTCTGACAACAGGGAAGCTTTCTTT. Full variable domain (outside the CDR3, taken from reference TRBV5-1 and TRBJ1-1): KAGVTQTPRYLIKTRGQQVTLSCSPISGHRSVSWYQQTPGQGLQFLFEYFSETQRNKGNFPGRFSGRQFSNSRSEMNVSTLELGDSALYLCASSLSDNREAFFGQGTRLTVV.

V gene TRBV29-1 combines with J gene TRBJ2-1, with unresolved D. V lost 7 bases and J 0 bases, leaving 7 bases between the germline ends. In germline, CDR1 is SQVTM, CDR2 ANQGSEA. The CDR3 runs 12 residues. DNA of the CDR3: TGCAGCGCGCAGAGCTCCTACAATGAGCAGTTCTTC. Protein product: CSAQSSYNEQFF.

The J gene is TRBJ2-5, the V gene TRBV4-3, with 9 positions matching TRBD1. Trimming removed 3 bases from V and 0 bases from J; junction bases left unmatched: 11. The V gene's germline CDR1 is LGHNA and CDR2 YSLEER. The CDR3 covers 18 residues. The CDR3 spells CASSQDNRGRAHQETQYF. Here the CDR3 DNA reads TGCGCCAGCAGCCAGGATAACAGGGGGCGAGCCCACCAAGAGACCCAGTACTTC.